What follows describes a single T cell receptor (beta chain). The sample has other DNA sequences that encode this CDR3 too. Sequencing used immunoSEQ multiplex PCR; TCRdb keeps in-frame clones, though not all of them. The sample lists roughly 100,000 clones, less than 85% occurring once. The sample belongs to a study of PD-L1 blockade in urothelial cancer. As for time point: peripheral blood 6 weeks after treatment start. Germline V gene data show CDR1 as MDHEN and CDR2 as SYDVKM. V dropped 8 bases and J dropped 2 bases, with 9 bases sitting between them. This CDR3 spans 12 amino acids. The receptor was derived from a man between 65 and 79 years old with urothelial cancer. The sample here was PBMCs, taken around atezolizumab (anti-PD-L1) treatment. The chain joins TRBV28 to TRBJ1-2, with a tentative D call TRBD1 (6 bases). CDR3 nucleotides: TGTGCCAGCCGGCAGGGGAACTATGGCTACACCTTC. Protein sequence: CASRQGNYGYTF.